This TCR beta chain originates from a study of somatic mutations in cytotoxic T cells in rheumatoid arthritis. TCRdb's copy holds only in-frame clones and misses some; the assay was immunoSEQ multiplex PCR. The sample yields some 19,000 clones, around 83% seen once. For this clone: What it recognizes is unknown.

Germline CDR1 and CDR2: SGHTA and FQGTGA. The ends were cut back, 8 bases at V and 6 bases at J, with 10 bases in the middle. The CDR3 extends over 12 amino acids. Whole-study findings and limits: About an eighth of the roughly 60 patients had a largest CD8+ clone above 20% of CD8+ cells.

The sequenced material came from CD8+ T cells sorted from blood. The chain carries TRBV7-3 and TRBJ2-2, with D perhaps TRBD1 (5 bases). The clonotype comes from a man younger than 35 with rheumatoid arthritis. CDR3 in amino acids: CASGQGSGELFF. CDR3 bases: TGTGCCAGCGGTCAGGGATCCGGGGAGCTGTTTTTT.